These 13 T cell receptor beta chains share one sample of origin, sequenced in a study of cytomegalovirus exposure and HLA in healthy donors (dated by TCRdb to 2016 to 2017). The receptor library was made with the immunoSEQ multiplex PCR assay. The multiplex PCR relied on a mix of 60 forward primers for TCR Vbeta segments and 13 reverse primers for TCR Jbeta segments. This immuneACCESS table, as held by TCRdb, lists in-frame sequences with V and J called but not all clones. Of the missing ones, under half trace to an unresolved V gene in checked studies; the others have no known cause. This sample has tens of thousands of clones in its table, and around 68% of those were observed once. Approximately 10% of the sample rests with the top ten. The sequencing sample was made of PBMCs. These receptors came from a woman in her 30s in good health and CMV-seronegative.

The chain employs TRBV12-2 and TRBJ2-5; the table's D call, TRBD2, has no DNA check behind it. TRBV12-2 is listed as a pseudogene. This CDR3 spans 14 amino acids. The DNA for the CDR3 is TGTGCAAGTCGGATGGACTTCGCCCAAGAGACCCAGTACTTC. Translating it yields CASRMDFAQETQYF.

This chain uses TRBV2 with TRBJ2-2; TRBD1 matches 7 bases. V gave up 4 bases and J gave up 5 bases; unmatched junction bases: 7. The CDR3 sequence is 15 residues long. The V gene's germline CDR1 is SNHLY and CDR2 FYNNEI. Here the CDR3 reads CASSVGSRGTGELFF. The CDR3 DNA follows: TGTGCCAGCAGTGTGGGTTCCAGGGGGACCGGGGAGCTGTTTTTT.

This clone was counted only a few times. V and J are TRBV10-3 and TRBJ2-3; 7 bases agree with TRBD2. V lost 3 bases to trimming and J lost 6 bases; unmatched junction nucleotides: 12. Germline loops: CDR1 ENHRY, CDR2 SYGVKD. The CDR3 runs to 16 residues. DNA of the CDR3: TGTGCCATCAGTGAAGGGACTGCGGGGGAAGGGGATACGCAGTATTTT. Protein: CAISEGTAGEGDTQYF.

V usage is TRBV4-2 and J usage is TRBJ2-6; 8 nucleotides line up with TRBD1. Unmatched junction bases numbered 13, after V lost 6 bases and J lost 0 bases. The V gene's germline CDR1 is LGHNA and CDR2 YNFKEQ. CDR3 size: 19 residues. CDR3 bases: TGTGCCAGCAGTCTTACCCCCGGGACAGGCTACTCTGGGGCCAACGTCCTGACTTTC. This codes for CASSLTPGTGYSGANVLTF.

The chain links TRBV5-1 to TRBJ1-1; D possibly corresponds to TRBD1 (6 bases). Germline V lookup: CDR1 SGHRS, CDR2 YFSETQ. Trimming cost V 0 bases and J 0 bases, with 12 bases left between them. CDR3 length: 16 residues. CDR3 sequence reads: CASSLDGTQMNTEAFF. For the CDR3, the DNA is TGCGCCAGCAGCTTGGACGGGACACAGATGAACACTGAAGCTTTCTTT.

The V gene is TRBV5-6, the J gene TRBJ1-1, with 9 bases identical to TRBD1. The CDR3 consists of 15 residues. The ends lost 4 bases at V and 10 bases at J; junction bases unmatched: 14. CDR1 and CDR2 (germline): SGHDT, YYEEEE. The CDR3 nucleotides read TGTGCCAGCAGCGGGAGGGACAGGGCCCTTCTGGGAGCTTTCTTT. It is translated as CASSGRDRALLGAFF.

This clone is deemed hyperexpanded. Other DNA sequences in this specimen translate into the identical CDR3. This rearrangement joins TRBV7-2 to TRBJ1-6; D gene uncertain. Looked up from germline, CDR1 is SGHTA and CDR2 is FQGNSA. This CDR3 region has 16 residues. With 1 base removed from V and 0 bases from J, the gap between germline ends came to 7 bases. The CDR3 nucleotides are TGTGCCAGCAGCTTAGGGCCAGGCTCCTATAATTCACCCCTCCACTTT. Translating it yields CASSLGPGSYNSPLHF. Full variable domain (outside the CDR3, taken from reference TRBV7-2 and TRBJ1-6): GAGVSQSPSNKVTEKGKDVELRCDPISGHTALYWYRQSLGQGLEFLIYFQGNSAPDKSGLPSDRFSAERTGGSVSTLTIQRTQQEDSAVYLCASSLGPGSYNSPLHFGNGTRLTVT.

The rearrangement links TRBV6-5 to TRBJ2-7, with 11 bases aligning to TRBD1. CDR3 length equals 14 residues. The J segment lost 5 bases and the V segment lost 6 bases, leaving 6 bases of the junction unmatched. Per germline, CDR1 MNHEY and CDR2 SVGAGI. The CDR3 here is CASRVPGQGDEQYF. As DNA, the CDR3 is TGTGCCAGCAGGGTACCGGGACAGGGGGACGAGCAGTACTTC.

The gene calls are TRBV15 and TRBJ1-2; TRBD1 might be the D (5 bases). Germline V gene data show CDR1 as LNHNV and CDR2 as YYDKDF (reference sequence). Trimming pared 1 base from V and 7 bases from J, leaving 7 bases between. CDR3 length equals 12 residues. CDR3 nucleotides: TGTGCCACCAGCAGAGGGGGCGCTGGCTACACCTTC. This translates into CATSRGGAGYTF.

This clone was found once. Here the CDR3 reads CASSFRVLYEQYF. The CDR3 DNA reads TGTGCCAGCAGTTTCAGGGTCCTCTACGAGCAGTACTTC. The chain uses TRBV27 and TRBJ2-7; tentatively, D is TRBD1 (5 bases). Germline loops: CDR1 MNHEY, CDR2 SMNVEV (reference sequence). This CDR3 is built from 13 residues. The V gene lost 3 bases and the J gene lost 3 bases, with 9 bases spanning the gap.

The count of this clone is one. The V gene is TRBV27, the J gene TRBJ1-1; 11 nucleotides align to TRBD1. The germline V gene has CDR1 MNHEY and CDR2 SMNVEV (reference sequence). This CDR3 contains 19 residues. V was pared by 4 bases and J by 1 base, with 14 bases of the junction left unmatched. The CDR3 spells CASSSYRTGGPVPNTEAFF. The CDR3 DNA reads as TGTGCCAGCAGTTCCTACAGGACAGGGGGCCCCGTGCCGAACACTGAAGCTTTCTTT.

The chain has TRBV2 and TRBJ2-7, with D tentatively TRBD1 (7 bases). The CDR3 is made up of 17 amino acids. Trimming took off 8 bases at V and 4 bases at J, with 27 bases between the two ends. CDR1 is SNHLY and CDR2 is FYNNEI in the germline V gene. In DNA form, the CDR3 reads TGTGCCAGCGGCCGGGACAGCATCGGAAGGAGGGTATACGAGCAGTACTTC. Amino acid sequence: CASGRDSIGRRVYEQYF.

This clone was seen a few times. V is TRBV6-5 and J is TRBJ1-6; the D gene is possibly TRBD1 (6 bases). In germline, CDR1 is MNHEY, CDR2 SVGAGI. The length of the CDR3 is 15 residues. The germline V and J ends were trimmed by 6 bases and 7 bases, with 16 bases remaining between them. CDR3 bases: TGTGCCAGCAGATCCCACAGGGTTTCGAATTCACCCCTCCACTTT. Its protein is CASRSHRVSNSPLHF.